These 7 T cell receptor beta chains were sequenced from one sample in a study of Ad26.COV2.S vaccination and SARS-CoV-2 variants. Treatment in this sample: over 15 received Ad26.COV2.S at low or high dose, single or two shots; 5 received placebo; per-sample allocation not given. Specimens were obtained on day 63 following the first vaccine or placebo injection. The table came from immunoSEQ multiplex PCR; TCRdb's copy has only in-frame clones and leaves some out. This sample yields about 680,000 clones, of which 70% to 90% are seen a single time; around 1.4% belongs to the top ten. The sequencing used peripheral blood, collected in a trial of Ad26.COV2.S vaccine versus placebo. Receptors originate from a person aged 18-60 years who received the Ad26.COV2.S COVID-19 vaccine or a placebo.

This chain uses TRBV11-2 with TRBJ2-2; TRBD2 matches at 8 bases. Germline CDR1 and CDR2: SGHAT and FQNNGV. CDR3 size: 16 residues. Trimming at V came to 1 base and at J to 14 bases, leaving 15 bases not matched to a gene. This CDR3 reads CASSLVGAGPGGALFF. In DNA form, the CDR3 reads TGTGCCAGCAGCTTAGTGGGAGCGGGCCCCGGGGGGGCCCTGTTTTTT. The full variable domain, rest sourced from reference TRBV11-2 and TRBJ2-2, is EAGVAQSPRYKIIEKRQSVAFWCNPISGHATLYWYQQILGQGPKLLIQFQNNGVVDDSQLPKDRFSAERLKGVDSTLKIQPAKLEDSAVYLCASSLVGAGPGGALFFGEGSRLTVL.

The CDR3 region has the DNA TGCAGCGTCGAGGGGGTTGCGTATGAGCAGTTCTTC. Translated: CSVEGVAYEQFF. The chain couples TRBV29-1 to TRBJ2-1; weak D call: TRBD1 (6 bases). Germline CDR1 is SQVTM and CDR2 is ANQGSEA. This CDR3 has 12 residues. V lost 6 bases, J lost 8 bases, and 14 bases lay in between.

The chain has TRBV2 and TRBJ1-6; 8 bases agree with TRBD1. This CDR3 spans 16 amino acids. CDR1 and CDR2 (germline): SNHLY, FYNNEI. V lost 5 bases, J lost 0 bases, and 3 bases stayed unmatched. The CDR3 bases are TGTGCCAGCAGTCGGGACAGGAGCTCCTATAATTCACCCCTCCACTTT. It translates to CASSRDRSSYNSPLHF.

This chain uses TRBV7-2 with TRBJ2-3; 7 nucleotides align to TRBD1. This CDR3 is 14 amino acids long. V lost 5 bases, J lost 4 bases, and 6 bases stayed unmatched. CDR1 is SGHTA and CDR2 is FQGNSA in the germline V gene. This CDR3 reads CASSPQTGSDTQYF. The CDR3 region has the DNA TGTGCCAGCAGCCCCCAGACAGGGTCAGATACGCAGTATTTT.

The V gene is TRBV7-3, the J gene TRBJ1-1; D not resolved. CDR1 and CDR2 (germline): SGHTA, FQGTGA. This CDR3 has 18 residues. V was pared by 1 base and J by 0 bases, with 18 bases between. The CDR3 bases are TGTGCCAGCAGCTTAAACCCCGTTAGGAACGACATGAACACTGAAGCTTTCTTT. Protein: CASSLNPVRNDMNTEAFF.

The V and J genes are TRBV6-1 and TRBJ2-1, with D perhaps matching TRBD2 (5 bases). This CDR3 is built from 16 residues. Germline CDR1 is MNHNS and CDR2 is SASEGT. V lost 4 bases and J 0 bases, leaving 13 bases between the germline ends. In DNA form, the CDR3 reads TGTGCCAGCAGTGCCCGCCGAGCGGACTCCTACAATGAGCAGTTCTTC. Translated, it gives CASSARRADSYNEQFF.

The gene calls are TRBV5-1 and TRBJ2-3, with 10 bases aligning to TRBD1. Losses at the gene ends were 3 bases for V and 4 bases for J; bases not matched to a gene: 2. This CDR3 has 14 residues. Germline lookup yields CDR1 SGHRS and CDR2 YFSETQ. CDR3 amino acids: CASSSGQGADTQYF. DNA for the CDR3: TGCGCCAGCAGCTCTGGACAGGGGGCAGATACGCAGTATTTT.